This T cell receptor beta chain emerged from a study of cytomegalovirus exposure and HLA in healthy donors. Study in general: HLA-typed donors contributed some 77 million unique TCRs, which were held in an early data release. Among the 300 to 500 genotyped donors, approximately 82% were placed in the Caucasian-associated ancestry cluster. Study results and caveats: Confirmation was obtained in vitro that three CMV-associated chains are specific for CMV antigens.

Vbeta (60) and Jbeta (13) primers were used in the PCR. The method was immunoSEQ multiplex PCR; TCRdb's version includes in-frame clones alone and lacks a portion of them. The sample yields about 150,000 clones, about four fifths seen once. While unrecorded immune exposures were likely, the donors were nominally healthy when sampled. This clone was recorded only once. Its antigen is not identified. The CDR3 contains 14 residues. The germline gives CDR1 SGHAT, CDR2 FQNNGV. V was pared by 4 bases and J by 5 bases, with 14 bases between. This clonotype was obtained from a man aged 18 to 29 in good health and CMV-seronegative. Sample: PBMCs. J is TRBJ2-5 and V is TRBV11-2, with unresolved D. The CDR3 loop reads CASSSWSRWETQYF. Written as DNA, the CDR3 is TGTGCCAGCAGCTCCTGGTCCCGGTGGGAGACCCAGTACTTC.